This T cell receptor (beta chain) was captured in a study of T cell responses to AZD1222 COVID-19 vaccine. About the study: Second doses at about 4 or about 12 weeks were pooled. Regarding the study as a whole: The donor cohort was predominantly white British with a female majority, and clonal diversity may have been underestimated. Just a handful of AZD1222 recipients were seropositive at baseline.

As regards this clone: Its antigen is unknown.

CDR1 SGHRS and CDR2 YFSETQ come from the germline V gene. V lost 0 bases to trimming and J lost 3 bases, with 10 bases between them. The CDR3 is 15 residues long. Using immunoSEQ multiplex PCR, the repertoire was profiled, and TCRdb retains in-frame clones only, with some absent. This sample yields fewer than 120,000 clones, of which 88% are seen a single time; 1.6% belongs to the top ten. The source was peripheral blood, collected on day 0 of AZD1222 vaccination. This rearrangement joins TRBV5-1 to TRBJ1-3; weak D call: TRBD1 (5 bases). The TCR originated in an adult in good health. CDR3 protein: CASSLAQGSGNTIYF. The CDR3 bases are TGCGCCAGCAGCTTGGCCCAGGGAAGTGGAAACACCATATATTTT.